This TCR beta chain was profiled in a study of neurological immune-mediated disorders. In TCRdb, the 5' RACE reads were re-called with MiXCR into one record per CDR3 protein. The sample yields under 30,000 distinct CDR3 sequences, around an eighth seen once. This clonotype was detected ten times or more. CDR1 is SGHTA, CDR2 FQGNSA, per germline. Trimming removed 2 bases at V and 4 bases at J, with 9 bases between. The CDR3 is made up of 14 amino acids. This clonotype was sampled from a woman in her thirties or forties with HTLV-1-associated myelopathy (HAM/TSP). This chain joins TRBV7-2 and TRBJ1-3, with TRBD1 as a possible D gene (5 bases). The source material was PBMCs. The CDR3: CASSLIRDGNTIYF. The DNA for the CDR3 is TGTGCCAGCAGCTTAATCCGGGACGGAAACACCATATATTTT.